The present TCR beta chain was sequenced within a study of CDR3 diversity in severe acne. MiXCR was run by TCRdb on the PCR reads, yielding one entry per CDR3 protein. The repertoire holds approximately 79,000 distinct CDR3 sequences, with about 50% as singletons. V dropped 8 bases and J dropped 0 bases, with 16 bases sitting between them. Germline CDR1 and CDR2: GTSNPN and SVGIG (reference sequence). This CDR3 is 14 amino acids long. This clonotype was counted only a few times. The chain carries TRBV30 and TRBJ1-1; D perhaps matches TRBD1 (5 bases). Material for sequencing was blood. The sequence came from a male donor in good health, serving as a control. This chain's CDR3 is CAGYGGEMNTEAFF. CDR3 bases: TGTGCCGGATACGGGGGAGAAATGAACACTGAAGCTTTCTTT.